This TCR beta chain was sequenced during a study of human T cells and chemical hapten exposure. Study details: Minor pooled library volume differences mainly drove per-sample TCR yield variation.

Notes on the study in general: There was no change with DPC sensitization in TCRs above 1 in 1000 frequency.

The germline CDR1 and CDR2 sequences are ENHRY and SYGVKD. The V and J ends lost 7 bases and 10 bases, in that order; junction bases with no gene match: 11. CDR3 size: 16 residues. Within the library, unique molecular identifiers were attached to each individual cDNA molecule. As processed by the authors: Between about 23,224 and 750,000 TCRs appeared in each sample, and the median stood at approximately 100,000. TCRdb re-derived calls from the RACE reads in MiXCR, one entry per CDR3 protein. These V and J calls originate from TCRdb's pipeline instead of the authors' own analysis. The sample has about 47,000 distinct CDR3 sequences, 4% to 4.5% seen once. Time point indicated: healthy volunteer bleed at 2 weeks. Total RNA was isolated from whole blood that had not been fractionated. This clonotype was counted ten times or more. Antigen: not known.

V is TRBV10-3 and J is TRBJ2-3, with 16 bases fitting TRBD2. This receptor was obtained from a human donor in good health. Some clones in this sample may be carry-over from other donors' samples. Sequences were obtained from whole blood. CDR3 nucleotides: TGTGCCATCAAGCCGGGACTAGCGGGAGGGCCGTCGTCGCAGTATTTT. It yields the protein CAIKPGLAGGPSSQYF.